This TCR beta chain was identified in a study of CXCR3-negative and CXCR3-positive naive CD8 T cells. Study-wide results and caveats: Comparably high diversity marked both naive subsets, whereas memory CD8+ cells had much lower diversity.

Remarks on this clonotype: Its matching antigen is unknown.

Germline CDR1 is MDHEN and CDR2 is SYDVKM. The CDR3 spans 14 residues. The TRB libraries of cDNA were built by UMI-labeled 5' RACE. TCRdb reanalyzed the 5' RACE reads, giving one entry per CDR3 protein sequence and no DNA. The sample data list about 23,000 distinct CDR3 sequences. Sequenced sample: naive CXCR3- CD8+ T cells from blood. Subset denoted: CD45RO-CCR7+CD27+CD95- naive CD8+ T cells lacking CXCR3 (TNR3-). The receptor's source is a human donor in good health. Some clones in this sample may be carry-over from other donors' samples. The chain couples TRBV28 to TRBJ2-7; TCRdb gives TRBD1 as the D gene, but with no DNA this cannot be confirmed. Here the CDR3 reads CASSLSRDGNEQYF.